This is a list of T cell receptor beta chains from one sample in a study of a mutant IDH1 vaccine in newly diagnosed glioma. Their target antigens are unknown. Clones were sequenced by immunoSEQ multiplex PCR, and TCRdb holds only the in-frame ones, with some missing. In the table there are some 80,000 clones, around 83% of which are singletons. Sample: PBMCs, taken from a glioma patient whose treatment included an IDH1 peptide vaccine. These receptors were obtained from a woman between 50 and 59 years old with glioma. The CDR3 runs from the conserved cysteine through the conserved F or W. D genes are given only for firm matches. Where a row states a size, it is once, few, many or the class of an expanded clone; other rows omit it.

V gene,D gene,clone size,J gene,CDR3 protein,CDR3 DNA
TRBV16,TRBD1,.,TRBJ1-5,CASSQSGQGDQPQHF,TGTGCCAGCAGCCAATCCGGTCAGGGGGACCAGCCCCAGCATTTT
TRBV4-1,TRBD1,.,TRBJ2-7,CASRPDRGSFYEQYF,TGCGCCAGCAGACCGGACAGGGGTTCTTTCTACGAGCAGTACTTC
TRBV4-1,TRBD2,.,TRBJ2-2,CASSQPTSGRVGELFF,TGCGCCAGCAGCCAACCCACTAGCGGGAGGGTCGGGGAGCTGTTTTTT
TRBV5-6,TRBD2,.,TRBJ2-1,CASSPPGGSSYNEQFF,TGTGCCAGCAGCCCTCCAGGCGGGAGCTCCTACAATGAGCAGTTCTTC
TRBV6-5,.,.,TRBJ2-3,CASSYRDTTDTQYF,TGTGCCAGCAGTTACCGGGACACCACAGATACGCAGTATTTT
TRBV7-9,.,.,TRBJ1-2,CASSLVRAEGYTF,TGTGCCAGCAGCTTAGTCAGGGCGGAGGGCTACACCTTC
TRBV6-1,TRBD2,.,TRBJ2-1,CASSEQQRGRNEQFF,TGTGCCAGCAGTGAACAACAGCGGGGTAGGAATGAGCAGTTCTTC
TRBV9,TRBD1,.,TRBJ2-1,CASSVESGGFSEQFF,TGTGCCAGCAGCGTAGAGTCAGGGGGCTTCAGTGAGCAGTTCTTC
TRBV19,.,.,TRBJ1-1,CASSAFGVENTEAFF,TGTGCCAGTAGCGCCTTCGGGGTGGAGAACACTGAAGCTTTCTTT
TRBV29-1,.,.,TRBJ1-2,CSVWEYGYTF,TGCAGCGTTTGGGAGTATGGCTACACCTTC
TRBV7-9,.,.,TRBJ2-1,CASSRTLTDNEQFF,TGTGCCAGCAGTCGGACTCTAACGGACAATGAGCAGTTCTTC
TRBV7-2,TRBD1,.,TRBJ1-2,CASSLAGGSRGYTF,TGTGCCAGCAGCTTAGCAGGGGGCTCTCGTGGCTACACCTTC
TRBV5-1,TRBD1,once,TRBJ1-1,CASSFRDSNTEAFF,TGCGCCAGCAGCTTCCGGGACAGCAACACTGAAGCTTTCTTT
TRBV19,.,.,TRBJ1-2,CASRPGGVVGELWGYTF,TGTGCCAGTAGACCTGGCGGCGTGGTGGGGGAACTTTGGGGCTACACCTTC
TRBV5-4,.,.,TRBJ2-5,CASKTGTLFQETQYF,TGTGCCAGCAAAACCGGGACTTTATTCCAAGAGACCCAGTACTTC
TRBV28,TRBD1,.,TRBJ2-1,CASSSHRGGNEQFF,TGTGCCAGCAGCTCCCACAGGGGCGGGAATGAGCAGTTCTTC
TRBV27,TRBD1,.,TRBJ1-2,CASSPMGQGAARVYGYTF,TGTGCCAGCAGCCCCATGGGACAGGGGGCCGCCAGGGTCTATGGCTACACCTTC
TRBV9,.,.,TRBJ1-1,CASSLRDTEAFF,TGTGCCAGCAGCTTGAGAGACACTGAAGCTTTCTTT
TRBV10-3,TRBD1,.,TRBJ2-1,CAISGDRVSYNEQFF,TGTGCCATCAGCGGAGACAGGGTGTCTTACAATGAGCAGTTCTTC
TRBV27,.,few,TRBJ1-4,CASSGSGGKLFF,TGTGCCAGCAGCGGAAGCGGCGGAAAACTGTTTTTT
TRBV5-6,TRBD1,once,TRBJ2-5,CASSPDRGLQETQYF,TGTGCCAGCAGCCCGGACAGGGGTCTCCAAGAGACCCAGTACTTC
TRBV7-9,.,.,TRBJ1-2,CASSASGRTHYGYTF,TGTGCCAGCAGCGCCAGTGGCAGAACGCACTATGGCTACACCTTC
TRBV15,.,.,TRBJ2-7,CATSRPSRSEQYF,TGTGCCACCAGCAGACCGTCAAGGTCGGAGCAGTACTTC
TRBV29-1,TRBD1,.,TRBJ1-2,CSVVIQGVGGYTF,TGCAGCGTTGTCATCCAGGGGGTTGGTGGCTACACCTTC
TRBV5-1,TRBD2,.,TRBJ2-3,CASSSLAGEADTQYF,TGCGCCAGCAGCTCCTTAGCGGGAGAGGCAGATACGCAGTATTTT
TRBV2,.,.,TRBJ2-2,CASSLDGNTGELFF,TGTGCCAGCAGCCTGGACGGGAACACCGGGGAGCTGTTTTTT
TRBV30,TRBD1,.,TRBJ1-1,CAWSVSGSGRGRGLTEAFF,TGTGCCTGGAGTGTATCTGGGAGTGGCCGGGGCAGGGGGCTTACTGAAGCTTTCTTT
TRBV27,.,once,TRBJ1-5,CASSGAGFGNQPQHF,TGTGCCAGCAGTGGGGCAGGGTTTGGCAATCAGCCCCAGCATTTT
TRBV7-2,TRBD2,once,TRBJ2-7,CASSSRGGSSYEQYF,TGTGCCAGCAGCTCACGCGGGGGGTCCTCCTACGAGCAGTACTTC
TRBV19,.,.,TRBJ1-5,CASSIGGTKALYSNQPQHF,TGTGCCAGTAGTATAGGAGGGACAAAGGCTCTCTATAGCAATCAGCCCCAGCATTTT
TRBV6-5,.,.,TRBJ2-2,CASSSPYGELFF,TGTGCCAGCAGTTCACCCTACGGGGAGCTGTTTTTT
TRBV6-5,.,.,TRBJ2-7,CASRDSYEQYF,TGTGCCAGCAGGGACTCGTACGAGCAGTACTTC
TRBV7-9,TRBD1,.,TRBJ2-1,CASSPSSGQANNEQFF,TGTGCCAGCAGCCCCTCCTCCGGACAGGCAAACAATGAGCAGTTCTTC
TRBV7-8,.,once,TRBJ2-7,CASSSRRVLPYEQYF,TGTGCCAGCAGCTCACGACGGGTACTCCCCTACGAGCAGTACTTC
TRBV6-5,.,.,TRBJ2-3,CASSPKSGFPDTQYF,TGTGCCAGCAGCCCCAAGAGCGGCTTCCCGGATACGCAGTATTTT
TRBV11-2,.,.,TRBJ2-5,CASSRIAMYQETQYF,TGTGCCAGCAGCCGGATAGCGATGTACCAAGAGACCCAGTACTTC
TRBV28,.,once,TRBJ1-2,CASSPGGNYGYTF,TGTGCCAGCAGTCCTGGGGGGAACTATGGCTACACCTTC
TRBV7-8,.,.,TRBJ1-5,CASVLVPEGDQPQHF,TGTGCCAGCGTATTGGTCCCCGAGGGAGATCAGCCCCAGCATTTT
TRBV9,TRBD2,.,TRBJ2-1,CASSVARRREEGEQFF,TGTGCCAGCAGCGTAGCGCGGAGGCGGGAGGAGGGTGAGCAGTTCTTC
TRBV6-1,TRBD1,.,TRBJ1-2,CASSDGTGGGYGYTF,TGTGCCAGCAGTGATGGGACAGGGGGCGGCTATGGCTACACCTTC
TRBV13,.,.,TRBJ2-3,CASSFRTESTDTQYF,TGTGCCAGCAGCTTTCGGACAGAGAGCACAGATACGCAGTATTTT
TRBV10-2,TRBD2,.,TRBJ2-1,CASSGAAGVWGNEQFF,TGCGCCAGCAGTGGAGCAGCGGGAGTCTGGGGAAATGAGCAGTTCTTC
TRBV19,.,.,TRBJ1-5,CASSILEGGNQPQHF,TGTGCCAGTAGTATCCTGGAAGGGGGAAATCAGCCCCAGCATTTT
TRBV6-5,TRBD2,.,TRBJ2-7,CASSYSGREVVQYF,TGTGCCAGCAGTTACTCGGGACGGGAGGTGGTGCAGTACTTC
TRBV19,.,.,TRBJ1-2,CASSTGRHSPYGYTF,TGTGCCAGTAGTACTGGGAGGCACTCCCCCTATGGCTACACCTTC
TRBV5-8,.,.,TRBJ2-3,CASEVFETDTQYF,TGTGCCAGCGAGGTCTTCGAGACAGATACGCAGTATTTT
TRBV4-1,.,.,TRBJ2-6,CASSQDRGRGEAGANVLTF,TGCGCCAGCAGCCAAGATCGGGGCAGGGGAGAAGCTGGGGCCAACGTCCTGACTTTC
TRBV4-2,TRBD1,.,TRBJ1-1,CASSPRGQGDTEAFF,TGTGCCAGCAGCCCGCGGGGACAGGGTGACACTGAAGCTTTCTTT
TRBV5-1,TRBD2,.,TRBJ2-7,CASSISSTRLAGSYEQYF,TGCGCCAGCAGCATATCTAGTACTCGACTAGCGGGCTCCTACGAGCAGTACTTC
TRBV18,.,.,TRBJ1-3,CASSPVVGLSSGNTIYF,TGTGCCAGCTCACCGGTCGTGGGGCTGAGCTCTGGAAACACCATATATTTT
TRBV28,.,.,TRBJ1-2,CASSLPGLTPGGYTF,TGTGCCAGCAGTCTTCCGGGACTGACGCCGGGGGGCTACACCTTC
TRBV10-3,TRBD1,.,TRBJ2-7,CAIKTGTEAYEQYF,TGTGCCATCAAAACCGGGACAGAAGCCTACGAGCAGTACTTC
TRBV7-9,.,.,TRBJ1-2,CAGQAGAHGYTF,TGTGCCGGCCAGGCTGGTGCCCATGGCTACACCTTC
TRBV19,.,once,TRBJ2-6,CASKPRVRAGANVLTF,TGTGCCAGTAAACCCAGGGTGAGGGCTGGGGCCAACGTCCTGACTTTC
TRBV5-6,.,.,TRBJ2-7,CASSLVTSYEQYF,TGTGCCAGCAGCTTGGTGACATCCTACGAGCAGTACTTC
TRBV28,.,.,TRBJ1-2,CASSLLDGYTF,TGTGCCAGCAGTTTATTAGACGGCTACACCTTC
TRBV6-1,.,.,TRBJ1-5,CASSGGFGGSNQPQHF,TGTGCCAGCAGTGGGGGATTCGGCGGTAGCAATCAGCCCCAGCATTTT
TRBV5-1,TRBD2,.,TRBJ2-1,CASSVTSGRMDEQFF,TGCGCCAGCAGCGTCACTAGCGGGAGGATGGATGAGCAGTTCTTC
TRBV6-6,.,.,TRBJ1-5,CASSPRDQPQHF,TGTGCCAGCAGTCCCAGAGATCAGCCCCAGCATTTT